Listed below are T cell receptor beta chains from one sample, sequenced in a study of blood T cell repertoires in COVID-19. The data were produced by immunoSEQ multiplex PCR, yet TCRdb's version contains in-frame clones alone and is incomplete. The sample lists approximately 150,000 clones, 84% occurring once. Sample: PBMCs or T cells enriched from blood (not recorded which). The receptors were sampled from a man aged 45 to 65 in a cohort exposed to, infected with or recovered from COVID-19 (not recorded which). The CDR3 runs from the conserved cysteine through the conserved F or W. D genes are given only for firm matches. The size of a clone is reported for some rows only, either as once, few or many, or as a class for expanded clones.

j_call v_call d_call clone_size cdr3_nt cdr3_aa
TRBJ1-3 TRBV11-2 TRBD1 few TGTGCCAGCAGCTTATCCGGACAGGGAGCAAACACCATATATTTT CASSLSGQGANTIYF
TRBJ1-1 TRBV4-2 TRBD1 . TGTGCCAGCAGCCCCGGACAGGGAGGCGACACTGAAGCTTTCTTT CASSPGQGGDTEAFF
TRBJ1-3 TRBV15 . . TGTGCCACCAGCAGAGATCGGGGAGGACGAAGTGGAAACACCATATATTTT CATSRDRGGRSGNTIYF
TRBJ2-7 TRBV28 . . TGTGCCAGCAGTTTTCAGGGCAGTTTGTACGAGCAGTACTTC CASSFQGSLYEQYF
TRBJ2-7 TRBV5-5 . . TGTGCCAGCAGTTCAGGGACCTACGAGCAGTACTTC CASSSGTYEQYF
TRBJ2-3 TRBV19 . . TGTGCCAGTAGTAGGGCCGGCACAGATACGCAGTATTTT CASSRAGTDTQYF
TRBJ2-3 TRBV29-1 TRBD2 . TGCAGCGCTGTAGCGGGAGGGGCAGATACGCAGTATTTT CSAVAGGADTQYF
TRBJ1-1 TRBV18 . . TGTGCCAGCTCACCACAGGGGGTTGGCACTGAAGCTTTCTTT CASSPQGVGTEAFF
TRBJ2-7 TRBV19 . medium-sized TGTGCCAGTAAAACGGGAGTGGGAGAGCAGTACTTC CASKTGVGEQYF
TRBJ1-2 TRBV27 TRBD1 . TGTGCCAGCAGCCCGGGACAGGGTGGCTATGGCTACACCTTC CASSPGQGGYGYTF
TRBJ1-6 TRBV5-8 TRBD1 . TGTGCCAGCAGCTTGAGGACAGGGGGTAATTCACCCCTCCACTTT CASSLRTGGNSPLHF
TRBJ1-4 TRBV7-8 TRBD1 . TGTGCCAGCAGCCTCCGACAGGGATGGAATGAAAAACTGTTTTTT CASSLRQGWNEKLFF
TRBJ2-2 TRBV24-1 TRBD1 few TGTGCCACCAGTCCTATTGGACAGGGACACGGGGAGCTGTTTTTT CATSPIGQGHGELFF
TRBJ2-3 TRBV27 . few TGTGCCAGCAGTCCCCGACTGGAAGATACGCAGTATTTT CASSPRLEDTQYF
TRBJ2-7 TRBV18 TRBD1 . TGTGCCAGCTCACCCCAGACAGGGATGTACGAGCAGTACTTC CASSPQTGMYEQYF
TRBJ2-1 TRBV7-9 TRBD2 . TGTGCCAGCAGCACTTACGGGAGGTACAATGAGCAGTTCTTC CASSTYGRYNEQFF
TRBJ1-1 TRBV5-1 TRBD1 . TGCGCCAGCAGCCCGACAGGGGGCGCTGAAGCTTTCTTT CASSPTGGAEAFF
TRBJ2-7 TRBV27 . . TGTGCCAGCAGTTTAAAATCTAGCACCTCCTACGAGCAGTACTTC CASSLKSSTSYEQYF
TRBJ2-5 TRBV7-6 . . TGTGCCAGCAGCTCGTGGGCCCTCCAAGAGACCCAGTACTTC CASSSWALQETQYF
TRBJ1-4 TRBV9 . . TGTGCCAGCAACACGGGGGTTCCTAATGAAAAACTGTTTTTT CASNTGVPNEKLFF
TRBJ1-2 TRBV4-3 . . TGCGCCAGCAGCCGTCATGGGGAAAGGGGGGGACGGTATGGCTACACCTTC CASSRHGERGGRYGYTF
TRBJ1-6 TRBV29-1 TRBD1 . TGCAGCGTCGGACAGGGACCAAATTCACCCCTCCACTTT CSVGQGPNSPLHF
TRBJ2-7 TRBV7-2 . . TGTGCCAGCAGCCCCGGGGGCTACGAGCAGTACTTC CASSPGGYEQYF
TRBJ1-1 TRBV2 . . TGTGCCAGCAAAGGGGATTACACTGAAGCTTTCTTT CASKGDYTEAFF
TRBJ2-5 TRBV9 . . TGTGCCAGCAGCGTCGCAGGGCTGGAGACCCAGTACTTC CASSVAGLETQYF
TRBJ2-5 TRBV19 TRBD2 . TGTGCCAGTACCAGAACGGGACTAGCGTTGGAGACCCAGTACTTC CASTRTGLALETQYF
TRBJ1-1 TRBV5-1 TRBD1 . TGCGCCAGCAGCGCGCAGACAGGGATGAACACTGAAGCTTTCTTT CASSAQTGMNTEAFF
TRBJ2-7 TRBV5-1 . . TGCGCCAGCAGCTCCCTAGGACACGTCTACGAGCAGTACTTC CASSSLGHVYEQYF
TRBJ2-5 TRBV12-5 . . TGTGCTAGTGGTACATCGATCCAAGAGACCCAGTACTTC CASGTSIQETQYF
TRBJ2-7 TRBV5-1 . . TGCGCCAGCAGCTCCCAGGGACACAGAGACGAGCAGTACTTC CASSSQGHRDEQYF
TRBJ1-1 TRBV12-5 . many TGTGCTAGTGCCACGGACAGCTTCATGAACACTGAAGCTTTCTTT CASATDSFMNTEAFF
TRBJ1-1 TRBV6-5 . . TGTGCCAGCAGTTCCACAAGGGGGATGATAGGTGAAGCTTTCTTT CASSSTRGMIGEAFF
TRBJ2-3 TRBV30 TRBD2 few TGTGCCTGGAGTGTCCGGGATTATTCCGGGACTAGCGGGAGCAGGGATACGCAGTATTTT CAWSVRDYSGTSGSRDTQYF
TRBJ2-1 TRBV24-1 . . TGTGCCACCAGTGGAGGGTACAATGAGCAGTTCTTC CATSGGYNEQFF
TRBJ2-7 TRBV7-2 . . TGTGCCAGCAGCTTAGTAGTGGTTGGGGCCGAGCAGTACTTC CASSLVVVGAEQYF
TRBJ2-7 TRBV27 . . TGTGCCAGCAGCCAAAACGGTCCCTACGAGCAGTACTTC CASSQNGPYEQYF
TRBJ2-7 TRBV30 . few TGTGCCTGGAGACTTGTTAACTCGGGGGAGCAGTACTTC CAWRLVNSGEQYF
TRBJ1-5 TRBV28 . . TGTGCCAGCAGTTTATCTGGGAGTAGGCAGCCCCAGCATTTT CASSLSGSRQPQHF
TRBJ1-1 TRBV2 . . TGTGCCAGCAGTGAGACTGCCTTAGAAGCTTTCTTT CASSETALEAFF
TRBJ1-4 TRBV15 . . TGTGCCACCAGCAGAGAAGGAATGAGGGAAAAACTGTTTTTT CATSREGMREKLFF
TRBJ2-1 TRBV28 . . TGTGCCAGCGGGAGACGCAGGTATGAGCAGTTCTTC CASGRRRYEQFF
TRBJ1-3 TRBV10-3 . . TGTGCCATCAGTGGACAGAGTTCTGGAAACACCATATATTTT CAISGQSSGNTIYF
TRBJ2-5 TRBV6-5 TRBD1 . TGTGCCAGCACCGCCAGGGGGGAGACCCAGTACTTC CASTARGETQYF
TRBJ2-2 TRBV9 TRBD1 . TGTGCCAGCAGCGCCCTACAGGGGGTCGACGCCGGGGAGCTGTTTTTT CASSALQGVDAGELFF
TRBJ2-3 TRBV18 TRBD2 . TGTGCCAGCTCAGAGGGCGGGAGGCCAGATACGCAGTATTTT CASSEGGRPDTQYF
TRBJ2-7 TRBV27 TRBD1 . TGTGCCAGCGGACACAGGGGAACTTCCTACGAGCAGTACTTC CASGHRGTSYEQYF
TRBJ2-3 TRBV19 . . TGTGCCAGTAGTGTAGGTACTGTTAGCACAGATACGCAGTATTTT CASSVGTVSTDTQYF
TRBJ2-1 TRBV5-4 TRBD2 once TGTGCCAGCAGCTGGACTAGCGGGGGGGCCGATGAGCAGTTCTTC CASSWTSGGADEQFF
TRBJ1-2 TRBV27 . . TGTGCCAGCAGTCCTAGCGGACCCTATGGCTACACCTTC CASSPSGPYGYTF
TRBJ1-3 TRBV2 . . TGTGCCAGCAAAGTGGGCCAGGGGAGAAACACCATATATTTT CASKVGQGRNTIYF
TRBJ2-1 TRBV4-1 . once TGCGCCAGCAGCCAGGACGAACAGGGTTACAATGAGCAGTTCTTC CASSQDEQGYNEQFF